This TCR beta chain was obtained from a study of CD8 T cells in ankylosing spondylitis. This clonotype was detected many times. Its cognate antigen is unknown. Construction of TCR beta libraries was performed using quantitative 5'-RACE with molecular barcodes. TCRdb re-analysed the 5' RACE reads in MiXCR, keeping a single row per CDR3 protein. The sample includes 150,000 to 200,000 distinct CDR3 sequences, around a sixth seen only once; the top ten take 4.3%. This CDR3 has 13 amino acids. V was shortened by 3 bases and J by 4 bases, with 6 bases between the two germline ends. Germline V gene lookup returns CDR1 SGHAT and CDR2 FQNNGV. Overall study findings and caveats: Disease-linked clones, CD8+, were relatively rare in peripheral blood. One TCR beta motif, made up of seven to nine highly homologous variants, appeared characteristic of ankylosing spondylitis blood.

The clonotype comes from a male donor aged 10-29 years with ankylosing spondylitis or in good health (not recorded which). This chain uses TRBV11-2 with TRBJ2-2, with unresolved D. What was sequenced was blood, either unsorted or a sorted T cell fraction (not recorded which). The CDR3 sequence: CASSFGTTGELFF. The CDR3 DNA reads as TGTGCCAGCAGCTTTGGCACCACCGGGGAGCTGTTTTTT.